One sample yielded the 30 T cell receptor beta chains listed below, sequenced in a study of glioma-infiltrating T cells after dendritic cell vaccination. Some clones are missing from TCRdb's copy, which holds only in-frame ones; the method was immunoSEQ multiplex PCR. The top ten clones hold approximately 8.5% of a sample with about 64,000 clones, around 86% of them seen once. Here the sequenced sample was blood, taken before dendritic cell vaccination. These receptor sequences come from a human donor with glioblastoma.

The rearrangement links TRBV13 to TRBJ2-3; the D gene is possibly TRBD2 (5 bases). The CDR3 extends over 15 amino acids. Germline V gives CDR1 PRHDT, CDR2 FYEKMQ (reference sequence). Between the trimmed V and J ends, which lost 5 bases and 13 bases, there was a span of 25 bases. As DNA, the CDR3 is TGTGCCAGCAGCCAATATTCCATCCCGGGGAGAGAGAAGTATTTT. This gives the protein CASSQYSIPGREKYF.

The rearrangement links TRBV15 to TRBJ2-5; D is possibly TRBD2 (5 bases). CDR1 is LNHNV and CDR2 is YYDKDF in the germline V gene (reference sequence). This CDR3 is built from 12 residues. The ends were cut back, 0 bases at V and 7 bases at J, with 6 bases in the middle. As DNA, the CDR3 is TGTGCCACCAGCAGAGATGAGGGGACCCAGTACTTC. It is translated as CATSRDEGTQYF.

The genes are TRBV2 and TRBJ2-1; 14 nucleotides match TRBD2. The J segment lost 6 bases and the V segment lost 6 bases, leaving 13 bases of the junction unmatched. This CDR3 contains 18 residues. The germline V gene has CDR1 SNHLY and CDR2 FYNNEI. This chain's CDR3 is CASSLGLAGGTMSNEQFF. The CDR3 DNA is TGTGCCAGCAGCCTTGGACTAGCGGGGGGAACAATGTCCAATGAGCAGTTCTTC.

CDR3 sequence (DNA): TGTGCCAGCTCCACCCTAACAGGAGGAAACACCATATATTTT. This sequence encodes CASSTLTGGNTIYF. The chain combines TRBV9 with TRBJ1-3; D is perhaps TRBD1 (5 bases). Germline values: CDR1 SGDLS, CDR2 YYNGEE. Trimming pared 7 bases from V and 4 bases from J, leaving 15 bases between. This CDR3 has 14 amino acids.

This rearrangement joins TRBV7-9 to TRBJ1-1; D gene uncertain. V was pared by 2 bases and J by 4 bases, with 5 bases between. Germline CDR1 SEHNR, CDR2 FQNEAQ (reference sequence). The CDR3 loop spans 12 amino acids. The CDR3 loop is CASSLWATEAFF. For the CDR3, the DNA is TGTGCCAGCAGCTTATGGGCCACTGAAGCTTTCTTT.

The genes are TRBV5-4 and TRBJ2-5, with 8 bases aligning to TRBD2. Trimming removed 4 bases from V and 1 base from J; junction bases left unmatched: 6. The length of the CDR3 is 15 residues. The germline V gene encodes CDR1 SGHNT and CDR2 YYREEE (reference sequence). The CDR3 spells CASSISGALQETQYF. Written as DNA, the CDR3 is TGTGCCAGCAGCATTAGCGGGGCGCTCCAAGAGACCCAGTACTTC.

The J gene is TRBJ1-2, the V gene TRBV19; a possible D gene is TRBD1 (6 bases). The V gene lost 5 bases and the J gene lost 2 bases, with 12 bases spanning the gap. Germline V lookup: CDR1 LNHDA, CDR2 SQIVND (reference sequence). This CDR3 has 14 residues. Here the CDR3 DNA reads TGTGCCAGTAGTCGTACCAGGGGCAACTATGGCTACACCTTC. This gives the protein CASSRTRGNYGYTF.

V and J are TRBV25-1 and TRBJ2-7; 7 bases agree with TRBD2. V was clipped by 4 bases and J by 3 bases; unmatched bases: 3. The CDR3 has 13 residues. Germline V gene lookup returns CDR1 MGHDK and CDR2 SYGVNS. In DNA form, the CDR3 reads TGTGCCAGCAGTGTGGCTAGCGGCTACGAGCAGTACTTC. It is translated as CASSVASGYEQYF.

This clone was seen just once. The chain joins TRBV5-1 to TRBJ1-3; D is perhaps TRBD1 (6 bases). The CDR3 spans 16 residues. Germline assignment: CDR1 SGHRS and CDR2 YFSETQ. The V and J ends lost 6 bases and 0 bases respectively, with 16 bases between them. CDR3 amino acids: CASTETGPSSGNTIYF. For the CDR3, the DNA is TGCGCCAGCACCGAGACAGGTCCGAGCTCTGGAAACACCATATATTTT.

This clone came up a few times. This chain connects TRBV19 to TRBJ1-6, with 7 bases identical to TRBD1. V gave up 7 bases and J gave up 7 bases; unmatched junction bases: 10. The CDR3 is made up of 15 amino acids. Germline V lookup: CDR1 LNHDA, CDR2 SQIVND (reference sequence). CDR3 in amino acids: CASKSTGTPNSPLHF. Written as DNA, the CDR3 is TGTGCCAGTAAGTCGACAGGGACTCCCAATTCACCCCTCCACTTT.

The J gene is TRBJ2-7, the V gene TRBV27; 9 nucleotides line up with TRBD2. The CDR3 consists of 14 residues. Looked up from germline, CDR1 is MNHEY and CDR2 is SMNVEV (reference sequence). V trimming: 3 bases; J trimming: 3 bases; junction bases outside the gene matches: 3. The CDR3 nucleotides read TGTGCCAGCAGTTTTGCGGGGGGGGGCTACGAGCAGTACTTC. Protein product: CASSFAGGGYEQYF.

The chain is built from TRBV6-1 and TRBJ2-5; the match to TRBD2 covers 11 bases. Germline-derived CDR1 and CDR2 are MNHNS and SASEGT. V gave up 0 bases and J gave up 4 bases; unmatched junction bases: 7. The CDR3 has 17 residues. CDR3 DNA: TGTGCCAGCAGTGAAGCGCCAACTAGCGGGGGCCTAGAGACCCAGTACTTC. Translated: CASSEAPTSGGLETQYF.

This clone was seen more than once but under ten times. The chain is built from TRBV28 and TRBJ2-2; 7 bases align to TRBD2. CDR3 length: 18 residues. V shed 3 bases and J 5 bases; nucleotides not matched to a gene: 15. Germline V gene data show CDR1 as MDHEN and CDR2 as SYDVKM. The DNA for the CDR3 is TGTGCCAGCAGTTTGTCGTCCTTAGCGGGCGGCTGGACCGGGGAGCTGTTTTTT. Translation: CASSLSSLAGGWTGELFF.

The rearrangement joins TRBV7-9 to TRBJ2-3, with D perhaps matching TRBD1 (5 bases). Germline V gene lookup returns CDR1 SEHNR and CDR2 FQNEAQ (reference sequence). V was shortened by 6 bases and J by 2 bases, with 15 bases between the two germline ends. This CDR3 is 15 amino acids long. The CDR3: CASRILGGATDTQYF. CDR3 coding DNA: TGTGCCAGCAGAATTCTAGGTGGGGCCACAGATACGCAGTATTTT.

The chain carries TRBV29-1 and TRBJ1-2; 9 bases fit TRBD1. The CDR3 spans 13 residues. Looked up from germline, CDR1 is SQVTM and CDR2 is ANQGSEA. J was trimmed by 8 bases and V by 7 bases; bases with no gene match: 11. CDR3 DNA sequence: TGCAGCGCTCGGACAGGGGAGTCAGGGGGCTACACCTTC. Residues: CSARTGESGGYTF.

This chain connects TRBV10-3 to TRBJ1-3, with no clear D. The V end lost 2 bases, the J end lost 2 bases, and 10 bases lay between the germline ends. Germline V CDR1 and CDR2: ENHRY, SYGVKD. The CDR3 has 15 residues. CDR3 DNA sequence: TGTGCCATCAGTGAGGGGCCCAGAGCTGGAAACACCATATATTTT. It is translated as CAISEGPRAGNTIYF.

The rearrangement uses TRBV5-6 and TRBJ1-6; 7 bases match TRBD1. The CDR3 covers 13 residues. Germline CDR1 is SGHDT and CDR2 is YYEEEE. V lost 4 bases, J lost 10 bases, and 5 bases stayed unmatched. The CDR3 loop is CASSRTGNSPLHF. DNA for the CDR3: TGTGCCAGCAGCCGGACAGGAAACTCACCCCTCCACTTT.

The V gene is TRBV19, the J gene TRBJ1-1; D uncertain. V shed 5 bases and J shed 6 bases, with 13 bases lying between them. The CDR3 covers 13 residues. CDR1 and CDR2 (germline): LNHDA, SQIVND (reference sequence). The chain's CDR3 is CASSRSLLPEAFF. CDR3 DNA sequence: TGTGCCAGTAGTCGTAGCTTATTACCTGAAGCTTTCTTT. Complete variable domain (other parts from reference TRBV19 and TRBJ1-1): DGGITQSPKYLFRKEGQNVTLSCEQNLNHDAMYWYRQDPGQGLRLIYYSQIVNDFQKGDIAEGYSVSREKKESFPLTVTSAQKNPTAFYLCASSRSLLPEAFFGQGTRLTVV.

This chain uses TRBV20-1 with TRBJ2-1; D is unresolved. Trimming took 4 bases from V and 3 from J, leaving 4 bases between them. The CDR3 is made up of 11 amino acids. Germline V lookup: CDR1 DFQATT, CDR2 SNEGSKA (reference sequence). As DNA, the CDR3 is TGCAGTGCTACTAGCTACAATGAGCAGTTCTTC. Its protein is CSATSYNEQFF.

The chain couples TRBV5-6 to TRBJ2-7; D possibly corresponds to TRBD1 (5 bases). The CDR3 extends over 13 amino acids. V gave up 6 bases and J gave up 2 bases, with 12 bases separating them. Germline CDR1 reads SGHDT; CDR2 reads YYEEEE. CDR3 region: CASTPGFAYEQYF. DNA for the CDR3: TGTGCCAGCACCCCAGGGTTCGCCTACGAGCAGTACTTC. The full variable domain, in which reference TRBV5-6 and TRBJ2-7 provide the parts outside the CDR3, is DAGVTQSPTHLIKTRGQQVTLRCSPKSGHDTVSWYQQALGQGPQFIFQYYEEEERQRGNFPDRFSGHQFPNYSSELNVNALLLGDSALYLCASTPGFAYEQYFGPGTRLTVT.

The CDR3: CASSPRTAYEQYF. The CDR3, as DNA: TGTGCCAGCAGTCCCAGGACAGCCTACGAGCAGTACTTC. The chain employs TRBV6-5 and TRBJ2-7, with D possibly being TRBD1 (6 bases). This CDR3 has 13 residues. Trimming took 5 bases from V and 2 from J, leaving 10 bases between them. Germline assignment: CDR1 MNHEY and CDR2 SVGAGI.

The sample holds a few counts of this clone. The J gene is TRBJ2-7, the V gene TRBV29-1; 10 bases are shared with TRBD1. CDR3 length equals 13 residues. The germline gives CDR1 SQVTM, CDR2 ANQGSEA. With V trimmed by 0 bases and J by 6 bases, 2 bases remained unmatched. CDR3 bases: TGCAGCGTTGAAGAAGGGGACAGGGGCGAGCAGTACTTC. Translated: CSVEEGDRGEQYF.

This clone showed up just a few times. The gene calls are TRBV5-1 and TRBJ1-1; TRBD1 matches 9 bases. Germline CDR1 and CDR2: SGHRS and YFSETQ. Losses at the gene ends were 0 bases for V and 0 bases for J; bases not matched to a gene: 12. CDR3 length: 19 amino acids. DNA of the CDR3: TGCGCCAGCAGCTTGGCCAAGGGAGGGACAGGGTCCCTGAACACTGAAGCTTTCTTT. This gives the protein CASSLAKGGTGSLNTEAFF. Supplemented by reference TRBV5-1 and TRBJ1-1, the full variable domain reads KAGVTQTPRYLIKTRGQQVTLSCSPISGHRSVSWYQQTPGQGLQFLFEYFSETQRNKGNFPGRFSGRQFSNSRSEMNVSTLELGDSALYLCASSLAKGGTGSLNTEAFFGQGTRLTVV.

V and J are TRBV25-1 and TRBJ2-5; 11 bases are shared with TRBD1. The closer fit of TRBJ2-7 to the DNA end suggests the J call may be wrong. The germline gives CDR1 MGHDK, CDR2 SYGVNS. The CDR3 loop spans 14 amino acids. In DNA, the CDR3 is TGTGCCAGCAGTGCGGGACAGGGGGCCTACGAGCAGTACTTC. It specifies CASSAGQGAYEQYF.

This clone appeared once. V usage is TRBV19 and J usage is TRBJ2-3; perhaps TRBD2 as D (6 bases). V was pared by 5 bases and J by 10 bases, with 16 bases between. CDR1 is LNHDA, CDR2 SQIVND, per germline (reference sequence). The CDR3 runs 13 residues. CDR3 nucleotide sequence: TGTGCCAGTAGTCCCCGGCGAGGGACTCCGCAGTATTTT. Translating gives CASSPRRGTPQYF.

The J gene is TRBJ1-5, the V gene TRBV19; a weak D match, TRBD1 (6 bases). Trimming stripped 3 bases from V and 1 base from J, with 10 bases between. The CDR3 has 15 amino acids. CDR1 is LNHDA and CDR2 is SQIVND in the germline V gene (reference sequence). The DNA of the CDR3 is TGTGCCAGTAGTATGGAAGGACAGAGCAATCAGCCCCAGCATTTT. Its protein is CASSMEGQSNQPQHF.

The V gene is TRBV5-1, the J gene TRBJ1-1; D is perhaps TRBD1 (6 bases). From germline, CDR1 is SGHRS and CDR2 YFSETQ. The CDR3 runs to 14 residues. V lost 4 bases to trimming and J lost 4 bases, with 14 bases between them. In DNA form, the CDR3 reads TGCGCCAGCAGCCACAGGGTAGAGGTCACTGAAGCTTTCTTT. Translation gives CASSHRVEVTEAFF.

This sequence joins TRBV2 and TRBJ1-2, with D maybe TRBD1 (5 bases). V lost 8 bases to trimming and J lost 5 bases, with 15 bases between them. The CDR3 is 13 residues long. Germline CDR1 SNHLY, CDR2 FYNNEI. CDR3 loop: CASGGGFLYGYTF. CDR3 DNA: TGTGCCAGCGGGGGGGGGTTTCTTTATGGCTACACCTTC.

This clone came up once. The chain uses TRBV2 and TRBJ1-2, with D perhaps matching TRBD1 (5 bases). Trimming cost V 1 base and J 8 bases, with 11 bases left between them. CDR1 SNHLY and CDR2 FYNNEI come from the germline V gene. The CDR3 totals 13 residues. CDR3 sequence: CASSEEAGRGYTF. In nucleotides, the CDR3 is TGTGCCAGCAGTGAAGAGGCAGGGCGCGGCTACACCTTC.

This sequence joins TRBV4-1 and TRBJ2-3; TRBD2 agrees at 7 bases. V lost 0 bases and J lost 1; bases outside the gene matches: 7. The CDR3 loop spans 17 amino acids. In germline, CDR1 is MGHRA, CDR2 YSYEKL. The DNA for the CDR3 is TGCGCCAGCAGCCAAGATGTGAGCGGGGCCCGCACAGATACGCAGTATTTT. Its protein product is CASSQDVSGARTDTQYF.